This T cell receptor beta chain is drawn from a study of blood T cell repertoires in COVID-19. Turning to the study itself: Samples representing acute and convalescent COVID-19 were sourced from the United States, Italy and Spain. The cDNA or gDNA used as material had been derived from T cells, B-cell-depleted T cells, or PBMCs.

V lost 0 bases, J lost 7 bases, and 15 bases lay in between. The CDR3 runs to 16 residues. Germline V CDR1 and CDR2: LNHDA, SQIVND (reference sequence). The table came from immunoSEQ multiplex PCR; TCRdb's copy has only in-frame clones and leaves some out. The sample records over 150,000 clones, roughly 84% being singletons. This clone occurred once. V gene TRBV19 combines with J gene TRBJ1-4; a possible D gene is TRBD1 (6 bases). The sequenced material came from peripheral blood. The clonotype was recovered from a young man with active or convalescent COVID-19. DNA for the CDR3: TGTGCCAGTAGTATAGATCATCAGGGGCGCCGTGAAAAACTGTTTTTT. Residues: CASSIDHQGRREKLFF.